This TCR beta chain was recorded in a study of cytomegalovirus exposure and HLA in healthy donors. Findings and caveats of the study: Later analysis placed DRB1 highest and HLA-C lowest in TCR association rates, which differed by HLA locus. Specific recognition of CMV antigens was confirmed in vitro for a few chains (all CMV-associated).

From germline, CDR1 is SGDLS and CDR2 YYNGEE. V lost 5 bases to trimming and J lost 14 bases; unmatched junction nucleotides: 11. CDR3 size: 14 residues. As concerns this clone: The antigen remains unidentified.

This PCR relied on a set of 60 Vbeta primers and 13 Jbeta primers. Method: immunoSEQ multiplex PCR; TCRdb's copy keeps in-frame clones and lacks some. This table has about 140,000 clones, roughly 85% appearing once. Sequencing was done on a sample of PBMCs. The chain joins TRBV9 to TRBJ2-1; the match to TRBD2 covers 12 bases. The sequence was obtained from a man aged 40-49 years in good health and CMV-seropositive. The DNA of the CDR3 is TGTGCCAGCAGTTCTAGCGGGAGGGGTTCACGGGAGTTCTTC. Protein: CASSSSGRGSREFF.